This TCR beta chain is drawn from a study of T cells after somatic rescue of genetic block. The CDR3 loop spans 11 amino acids. Looked up from germline, CDR1 is MNHNS and CDR2 is SASEGT. Measured with immunoSEQ multiplex PCR; TCRdb has only the in-frame clones, and not every one. This sample has 85,000 to 100,000 clones, with 90% found just once. This chain links TRBV6-1 with TRBJ2-5, with D unresolved. The end of the DNA is better explained by TRBJ2-7, so the J call may be wrong. Source material: peripheral blood mononuclear cells (PBMCs). The sequence was obtained from a woman between 18 and 29 years old. The CDR3 sequence: CASREIYEQYF. DNA of the CDR3: TGTGCCAGCAGAGAGATCTACGAGCAGTACTTC.